This T cell receptor (beta chain) was captured in a study of regulatory T cells in long-lasting Graves disease. Across the whole study: Persistent Graves' disease required over 5 years of antithyroid drugs and positive TSH receptor antibodies. Study results and limitations: The study examined only peripheral blood, not thyroid tissue.

Germline V gene sequence: CDR1 MNHEY, CDR2 SVGAGI. The V gene lost 1 base and the J gene lost 3 bases, with 13 bases spanning the gap. CDR3 size: 15 residues. Noted time point: persistent/refractory GD, antithyroid drugs over 5 years with positive TRAb. Extracted RNA from PBMCs served as the source of the TCR library. It was an endocrinology department in Xi'an, China, that provided the patients. Construction of TCR beta libraries relied on iRepertoire HTBI primers and on Arm-PCR targeting CDR3 regions. TCRdb re-derived calls from the multiplex PCR reads in MiXCR, one entry per CDR3 protein. The table lists about 400,000 distinct CDR3 sequences, 20% to 25% of them singletons. Details on this clonotype: What it binds is not known.

The TCR comes from a female donor with Graves disease. This specimen was peripheral blood mononuclear cells (PBMCs), taken when the disease was refractory, from a patient treated with antithyroid drugs. J is TRBJ2-7 and V is TRBV6-5; D perhaps matches TRBD1 (6 bases). CDR3 in DNA: TGTGCCAGCAGTTACTTCGGGACAACGCTCTACGAGCAGTACTTC. Amino acid sequence: CASSYFGTTLYEQYF.